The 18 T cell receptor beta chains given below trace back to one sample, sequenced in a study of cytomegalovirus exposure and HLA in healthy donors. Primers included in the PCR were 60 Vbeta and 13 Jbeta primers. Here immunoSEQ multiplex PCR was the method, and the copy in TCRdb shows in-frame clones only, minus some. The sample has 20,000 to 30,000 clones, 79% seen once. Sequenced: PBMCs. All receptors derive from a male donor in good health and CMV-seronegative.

The CDR3 DNA reads as TGTGCCAGCAGCGTAGACTCTTTCGCGAACACCATATATTTT. Protein sequence: CASSVDSFANTIYF. This chain connects TRBV9 to TRBJ1-3; no reliable D call. The CDR3 is 14 amino acids. Trimming shortened V by 0 bases and J by 7 bases, and 11 bases separated the two germline ends. Per the germline V gene, CDR1 is SGDLS and CDR2 is YYNGEE.

The CDR3, as DNA: TGTGCCAGCAGCCGAGAGACTCCCGAGCAGTACTTC. It is translated as CASSRETPEQYF. The V and J genes are TRBV9 and TRBJ2-7, with D hard to call. Trimming removed 4 bases at V and 6 bases at J, with 11 bases between. CDR3 length: 12 amino acids. CDR1 is SGDLS and CDR2 is YYNGEE in the germline V gene.

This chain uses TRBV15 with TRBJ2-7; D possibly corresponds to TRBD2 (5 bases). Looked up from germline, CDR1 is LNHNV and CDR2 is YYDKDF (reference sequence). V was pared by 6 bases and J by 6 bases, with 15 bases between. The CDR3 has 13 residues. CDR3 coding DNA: TGTGCCACCAGGACTAAGGCCCCTTTCGAGCAGTACTTC. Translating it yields CATRTKAPFEQYF.

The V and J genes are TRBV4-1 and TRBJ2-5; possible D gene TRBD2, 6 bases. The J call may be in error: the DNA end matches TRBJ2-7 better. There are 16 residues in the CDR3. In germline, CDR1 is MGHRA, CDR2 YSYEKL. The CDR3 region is CASSHRPEEGLYEQYF. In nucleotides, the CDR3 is TGCGCCAGCAGCCACCGACCCGAGGAGGGCCTCTACGAGCAGTACTTC.

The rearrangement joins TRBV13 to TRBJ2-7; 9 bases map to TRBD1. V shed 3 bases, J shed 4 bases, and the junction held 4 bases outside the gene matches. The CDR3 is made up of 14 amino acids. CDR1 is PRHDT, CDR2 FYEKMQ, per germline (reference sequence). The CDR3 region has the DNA TGTGCCAGCAGCTTGGGACAGGGACTATACGAGCAGTACTTC. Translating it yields CASSLGQGLYEQYF.

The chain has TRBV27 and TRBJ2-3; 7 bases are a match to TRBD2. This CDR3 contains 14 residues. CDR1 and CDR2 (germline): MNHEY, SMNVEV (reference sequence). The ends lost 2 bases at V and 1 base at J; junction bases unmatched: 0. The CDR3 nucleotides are TGTGCCAGCAGTTTAGCGGGGGGCACAGATACGCAGTATTTT. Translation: CASSLAGGTDTQYF.

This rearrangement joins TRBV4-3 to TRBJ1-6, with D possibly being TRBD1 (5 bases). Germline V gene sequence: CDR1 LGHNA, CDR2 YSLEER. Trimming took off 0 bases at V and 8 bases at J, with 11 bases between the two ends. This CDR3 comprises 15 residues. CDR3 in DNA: TGCGCCAGCAGCCAAGAGAACGCAGGGCATTCACCCCTCCACTTT. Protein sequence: CASSQENAGHSPLHF.

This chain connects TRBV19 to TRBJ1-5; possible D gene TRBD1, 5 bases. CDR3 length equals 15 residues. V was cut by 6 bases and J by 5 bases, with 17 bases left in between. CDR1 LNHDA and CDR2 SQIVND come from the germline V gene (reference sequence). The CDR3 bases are TGTGCCAGTAGGTTGGCCCGCGGGGGGGATCAGCCCCAGCATTTT. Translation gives CASRLARGGDQPQHF.

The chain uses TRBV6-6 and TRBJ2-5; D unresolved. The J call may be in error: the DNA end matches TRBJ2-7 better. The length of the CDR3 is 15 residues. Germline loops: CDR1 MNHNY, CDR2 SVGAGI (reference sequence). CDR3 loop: CATLRQGLESYEQYF. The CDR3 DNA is TGTGCCACTCTCAGGCAAGGATTAGAGTCCTACGAGCAGTACTTC.

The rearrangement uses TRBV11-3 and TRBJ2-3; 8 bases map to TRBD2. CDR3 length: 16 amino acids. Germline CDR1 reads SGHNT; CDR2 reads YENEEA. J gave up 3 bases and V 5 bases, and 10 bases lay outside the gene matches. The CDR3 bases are TGTGCCAGCAGCCCCGGGGGGGCTGGATTGACAGATACGCAGTATTTT. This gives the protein CASSPGGAGLTDTQYF.

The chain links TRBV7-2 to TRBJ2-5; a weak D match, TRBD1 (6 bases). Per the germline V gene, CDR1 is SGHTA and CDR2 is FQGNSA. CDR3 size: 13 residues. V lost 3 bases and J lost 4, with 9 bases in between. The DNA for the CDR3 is TGTGCCAGCAGCTTGCAGGGGCGAGAGACCCAGTACTTC. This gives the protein CASSLQGRETQYF.

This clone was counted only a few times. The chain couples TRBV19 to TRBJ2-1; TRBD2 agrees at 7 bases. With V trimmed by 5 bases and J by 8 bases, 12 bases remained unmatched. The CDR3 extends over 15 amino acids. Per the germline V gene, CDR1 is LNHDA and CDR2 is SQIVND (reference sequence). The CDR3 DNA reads TGTGCCAGTAGTCCGACTAGCATTTTGGTTCATGAGCAGTTCTTC. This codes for CASSPTSILVHEQFF.

In DNA form, the CDR3 reads TGTGCCAGCAGTCCGGGGACTAGCGTGACCGATGAGCAGTTCTTC. It translates to CASSPGTSVTDEQFF. The chain recombines TRBV6-4 with TRBJ2-1; the match to TRBD2 covers 10 bases. This CDR3 comprises 15 residues. The V gene's germline CDR1 is MRHNA and CDR2 SNTAGT. V lost 5 bases and J lost 8; bases outside the gene matches: 9.

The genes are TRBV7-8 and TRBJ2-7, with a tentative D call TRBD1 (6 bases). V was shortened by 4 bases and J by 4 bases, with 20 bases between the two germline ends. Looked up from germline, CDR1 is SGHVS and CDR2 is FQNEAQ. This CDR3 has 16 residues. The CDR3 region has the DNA TGTGCCAGCAGCTCCTGGACAGTCCGGGAACGTTACGAGCAGTACTTC. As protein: CASSSWTVRERYEQYF. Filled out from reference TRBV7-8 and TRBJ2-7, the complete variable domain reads GAGVSQSPRYKVAKRGQDVALRCDPISGHVSLFWYQQALGQGPEFLTYFQNEAQLDKSGLPSDRFFAERPEGSVSTLKIQRTQQEDSAVYLCASSSWTVRERYEQYFGPGTRLTVT.

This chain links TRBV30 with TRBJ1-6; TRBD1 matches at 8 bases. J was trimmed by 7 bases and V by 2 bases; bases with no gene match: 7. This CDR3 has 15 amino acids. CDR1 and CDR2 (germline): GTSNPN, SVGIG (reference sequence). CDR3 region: CAWSTPQGANSPLHF. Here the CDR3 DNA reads TGTGCCTGGAGTACCCCCCAGGGGGCGAATTCACCCCTCCACTTT.

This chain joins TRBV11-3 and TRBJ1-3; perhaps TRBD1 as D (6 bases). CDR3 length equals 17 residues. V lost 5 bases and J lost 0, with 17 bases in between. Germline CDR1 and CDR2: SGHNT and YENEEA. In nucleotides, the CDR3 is TGTGCCAGCAGCCCCGCCCCGGACAGTAACTCTGGAAACACCATATATTTT. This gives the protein CASSPAPDSNSGNTIYF.

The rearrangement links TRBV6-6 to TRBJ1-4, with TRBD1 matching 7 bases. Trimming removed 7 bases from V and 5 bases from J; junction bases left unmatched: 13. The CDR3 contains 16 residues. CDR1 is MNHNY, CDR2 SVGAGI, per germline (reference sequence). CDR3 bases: TGTGCCAGCACCGGAACCGGACAGGCACCGAATGAAAAACTGTTTTTT. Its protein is CASTGTGQAPNEKLFF.

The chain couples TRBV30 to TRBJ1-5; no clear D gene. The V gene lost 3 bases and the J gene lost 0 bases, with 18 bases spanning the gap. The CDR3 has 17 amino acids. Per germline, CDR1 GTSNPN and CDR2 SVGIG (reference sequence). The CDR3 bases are TGTGCCTGGAGGCCTACAAAGACACAAGATAGCAATCAGCCCCAGCATTTT. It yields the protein CAWRPTKTQDSNQPQHF.